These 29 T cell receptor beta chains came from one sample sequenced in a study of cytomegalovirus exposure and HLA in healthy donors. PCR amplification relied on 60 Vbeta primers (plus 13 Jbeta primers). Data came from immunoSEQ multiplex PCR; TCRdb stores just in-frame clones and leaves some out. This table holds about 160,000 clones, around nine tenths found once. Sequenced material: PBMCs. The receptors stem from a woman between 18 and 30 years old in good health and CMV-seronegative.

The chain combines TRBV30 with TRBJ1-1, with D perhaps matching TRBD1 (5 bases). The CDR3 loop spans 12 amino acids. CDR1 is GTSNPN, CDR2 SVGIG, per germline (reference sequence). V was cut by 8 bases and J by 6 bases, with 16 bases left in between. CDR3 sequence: CASDYGGAEAFF. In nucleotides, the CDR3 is TGTGCCAGCGATTACGGGGGAGCTGAAGCTTTCTTT.

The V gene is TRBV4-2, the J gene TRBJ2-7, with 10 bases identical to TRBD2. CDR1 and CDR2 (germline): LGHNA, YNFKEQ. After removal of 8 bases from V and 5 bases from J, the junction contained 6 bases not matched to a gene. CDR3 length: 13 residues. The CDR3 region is CASGPSGSNEQYF. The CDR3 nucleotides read TGTGCCAGCGGTCCTAGCGGGAGTAACGAGCAGTACTTC.

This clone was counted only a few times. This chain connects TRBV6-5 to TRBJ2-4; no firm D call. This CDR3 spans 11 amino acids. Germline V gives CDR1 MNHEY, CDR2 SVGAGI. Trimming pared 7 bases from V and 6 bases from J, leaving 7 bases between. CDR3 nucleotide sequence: TGTGCCAGCATGAAAGCAAACATTCAGTACTTC. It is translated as CASMKANIQYF.

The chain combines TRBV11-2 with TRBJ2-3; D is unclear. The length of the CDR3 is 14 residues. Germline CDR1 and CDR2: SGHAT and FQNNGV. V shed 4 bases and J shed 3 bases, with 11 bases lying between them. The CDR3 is CASSSPLLTDTQYF. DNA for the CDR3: TGTGCCAGCAGCTCCCCCCTATTAACAGATACGCAGTATTTT.

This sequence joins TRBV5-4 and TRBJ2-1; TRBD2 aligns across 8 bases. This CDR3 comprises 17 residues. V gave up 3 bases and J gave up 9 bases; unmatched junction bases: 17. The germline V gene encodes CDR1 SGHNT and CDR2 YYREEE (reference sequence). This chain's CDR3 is CASSSLFVGTRHVEQFF. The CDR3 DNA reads TGTGCCAGCAGCTCGCTATTTGTAGGGACTAGACACGTTGAGCAGTTCTTC.

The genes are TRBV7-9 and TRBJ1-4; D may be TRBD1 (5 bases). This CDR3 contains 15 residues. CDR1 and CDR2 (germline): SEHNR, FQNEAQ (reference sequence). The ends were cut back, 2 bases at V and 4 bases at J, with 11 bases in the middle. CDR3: CASSLNRGGNEKLFF. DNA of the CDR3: TGTGCCAGCAGCTTAAATCGGGGGGGTAATGAAAAACTGTTTTTT. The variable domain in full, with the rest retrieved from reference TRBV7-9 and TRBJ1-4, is DTGVSQNPRHKITKRGQNVTFRCDPISEHNRLYWYRQTLGQGPEFLTYFQNEAQLEKSRLLSDRFSAERPKGSFSTLEIQRTEQGDSAMYLCASSLNRGGNEKLFFGSGTQLSVL.

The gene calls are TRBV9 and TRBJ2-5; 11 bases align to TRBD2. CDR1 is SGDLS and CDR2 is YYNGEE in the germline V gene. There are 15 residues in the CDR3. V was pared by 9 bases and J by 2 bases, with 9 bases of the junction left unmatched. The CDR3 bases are TGTGCCACCTCCCCGACTAGCGGGATACAAGAGACCCAGTACTTC. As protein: CATSPTSGIQETQYF.

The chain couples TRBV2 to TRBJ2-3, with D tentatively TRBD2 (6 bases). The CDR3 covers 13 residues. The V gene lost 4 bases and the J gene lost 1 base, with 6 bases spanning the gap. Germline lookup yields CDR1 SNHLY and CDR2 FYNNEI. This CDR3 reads CASSGGGTDTQYF. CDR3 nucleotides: TGTGCCAGCAGTGGGGGGGGCACAGATACGCAGTATTTT.

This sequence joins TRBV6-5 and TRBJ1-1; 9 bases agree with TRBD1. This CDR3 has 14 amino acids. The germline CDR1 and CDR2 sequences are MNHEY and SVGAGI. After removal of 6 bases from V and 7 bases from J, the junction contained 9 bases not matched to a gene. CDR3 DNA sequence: TGTGCCAGCAGAAACAGGGGGCAGGTCTTTGAAGCTTTCTTT. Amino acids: CASRNRGQVFEAFF.

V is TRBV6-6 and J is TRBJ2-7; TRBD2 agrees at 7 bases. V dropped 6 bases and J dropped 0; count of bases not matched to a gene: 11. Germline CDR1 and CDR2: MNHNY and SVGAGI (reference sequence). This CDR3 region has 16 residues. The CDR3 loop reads CASRGAGHPDSYEQYF. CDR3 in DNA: TGTGCCAGCAGGGGAGCGGGGCATCCGGACTCCTACGAGCAGTACTTC.

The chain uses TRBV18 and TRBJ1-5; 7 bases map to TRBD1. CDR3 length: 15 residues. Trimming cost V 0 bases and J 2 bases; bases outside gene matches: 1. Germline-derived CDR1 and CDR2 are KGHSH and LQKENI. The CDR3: CASSPPTGGNQPQHF. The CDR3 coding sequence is TGTGCCAGCTCACCACCCACAGGGGGCAATCAGCCCCAGCATTTT.

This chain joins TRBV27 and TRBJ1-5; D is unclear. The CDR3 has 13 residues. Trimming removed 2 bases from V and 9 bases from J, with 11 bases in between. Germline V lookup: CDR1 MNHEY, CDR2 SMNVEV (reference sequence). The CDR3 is CASSLNPVLPQHF. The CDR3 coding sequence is TGTGCCAGCAGTTTAAATCCGGTATTGCCCCAGCATTTT.

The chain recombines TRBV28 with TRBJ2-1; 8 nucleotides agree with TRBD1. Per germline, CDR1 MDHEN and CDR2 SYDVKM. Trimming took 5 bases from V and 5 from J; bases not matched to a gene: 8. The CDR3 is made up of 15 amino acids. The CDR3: CASSHRQGSDNEQFF. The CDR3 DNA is TGTGCCAGCAGTCACCGACAGGGGTCCGACAATGAGCAGTTCTTC.

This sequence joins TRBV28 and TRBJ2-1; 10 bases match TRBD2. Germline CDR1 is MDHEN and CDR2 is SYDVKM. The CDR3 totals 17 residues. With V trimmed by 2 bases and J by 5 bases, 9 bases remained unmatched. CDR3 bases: TGTGCCAGCAGTTTAGATCCCGGACTAGCGGTTAACAATGAGCAGTTCTTC. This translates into CASSLDPGLAVNNEQFF.

The CDR3 DNA is TGTGCTAGTGGTTTGAACGGCTACGAGCAGTACTTC. It yields the protein CASGLNGYEQYF. The rearrangement joins TRBV12-5 to TRBJ2-7; D is unclear. V gave up 2 bases and J gave up 3 bases, with 5 bases separating them. This CDR3 has 12 amino acids. The V gene's germline CDR1 is LGHNT and CDR2 FRNRAP.

This chain's CDR3 is CASSGDREGFNNEQFF. In nucleotides, the CDR3 is TGTGCCAGCAGTGGGGACAGGGAGGGTTTTAACAATGAGCAGTTCTTC. The chain links TRBV2 to TRBJ2-1; TRBD1 matches at 9 bases. Germline V lookup: CDR1 SNHLY, CDR2 FYNNEI. The CDR3 runs 16 residues. With 4 bases clipped from V and 5 bases from J, the junction kept 9 bases outside the gene matches.

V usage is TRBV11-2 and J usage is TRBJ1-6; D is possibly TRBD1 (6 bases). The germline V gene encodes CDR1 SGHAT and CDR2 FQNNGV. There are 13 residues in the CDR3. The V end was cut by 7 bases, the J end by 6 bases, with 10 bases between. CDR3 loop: CASMPGVNSPLHF. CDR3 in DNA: TGTGCCAGCATGCCAGGGGTTAATTCACCCCTCCACTTT.

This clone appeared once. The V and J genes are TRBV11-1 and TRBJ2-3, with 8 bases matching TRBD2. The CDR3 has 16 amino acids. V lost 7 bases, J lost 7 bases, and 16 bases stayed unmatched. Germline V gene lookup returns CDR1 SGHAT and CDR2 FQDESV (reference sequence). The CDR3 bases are TGTGCCAGCACCCCAGCGGTTCGGGAGGGCGCAAATACGCAGTATTTT. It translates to CASTPAVREGANTQYF.

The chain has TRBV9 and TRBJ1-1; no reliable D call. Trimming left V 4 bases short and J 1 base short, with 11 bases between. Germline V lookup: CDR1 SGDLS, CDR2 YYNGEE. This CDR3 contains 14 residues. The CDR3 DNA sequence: TGTGCCAGCAGCCCTTTAGCCCAGAACACTGAAGCTTTCTTT. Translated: CASSPLAQNTEAFF.

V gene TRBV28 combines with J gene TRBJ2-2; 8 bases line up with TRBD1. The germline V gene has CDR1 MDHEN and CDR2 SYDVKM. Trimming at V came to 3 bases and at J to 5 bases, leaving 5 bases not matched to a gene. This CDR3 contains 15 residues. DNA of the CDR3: TGTGCCAGCAGTTTCAGGGGGCGTAGGACCGGGGAGCTGTTTTTT. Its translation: CASSFRGRRTGELFF.

CDR3 DNA sequence: TGCGCCAGCAGTGAGTCGAGCAGGGAAGGCCAGCCCCAGCATTTT. It is translated as CASSESSREGQPQHF. The chain is built from TRBV10-1 and TRBJ1-5; D might be TRBD1 (5 bases). CDR1 is WNHNN, CDR2 SYGVQD, per germline (reference sequence). Deletions cut 0 bases from V and 7 bases from J, with 13 bases between. CDR3 length equals 15 residues.

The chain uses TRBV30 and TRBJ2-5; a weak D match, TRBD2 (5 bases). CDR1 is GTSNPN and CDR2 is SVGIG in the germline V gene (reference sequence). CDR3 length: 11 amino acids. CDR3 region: CAARDWETQYF. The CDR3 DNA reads TGTGCGGCCCGGGATTGGGAGACCCAGTACTTC. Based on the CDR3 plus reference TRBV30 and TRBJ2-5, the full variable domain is SQTIHQWPATLVQPVGSPLSLECTVEGTSNPNLYWYRQAAGRGLQLLFYSVGIGQISSEVPQNLSASRPQDRQFILSSKKLLLSDSGFYLCAARDWETQYFGPGTRLLVL.

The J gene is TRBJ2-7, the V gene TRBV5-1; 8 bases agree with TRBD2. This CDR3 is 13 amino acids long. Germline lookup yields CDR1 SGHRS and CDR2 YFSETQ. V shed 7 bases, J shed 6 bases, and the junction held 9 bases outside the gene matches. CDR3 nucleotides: TGCGCCAGCGGCCGGCCGGGGGGGGCCGAGCAGTACTTC. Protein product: CASGRPGGAEQYF.

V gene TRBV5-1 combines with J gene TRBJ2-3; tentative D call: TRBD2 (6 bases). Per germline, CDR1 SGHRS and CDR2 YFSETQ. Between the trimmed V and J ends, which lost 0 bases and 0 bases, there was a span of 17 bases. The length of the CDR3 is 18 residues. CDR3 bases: TGCGCCAGCAGCTTGGGGCAGGGTTGGAGGGCTAGCACAGATACGCAGTATTTT. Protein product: CASSLGQGWRASTDTQYF. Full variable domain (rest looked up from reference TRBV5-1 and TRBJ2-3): KAGVTQTPRYLIKTRGQQVTLSCSPISGHRSVSWYQQTPGQGLQFLFEYFSETQRNKGNFPGRFSGRQFSNSRSEMNVSTLELGDSALYLCASSLGQGWRASTDTQYFGPGTRLTVL.

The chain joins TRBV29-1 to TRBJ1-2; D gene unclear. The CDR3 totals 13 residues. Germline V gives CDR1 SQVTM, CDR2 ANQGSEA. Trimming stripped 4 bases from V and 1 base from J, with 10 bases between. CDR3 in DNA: TGCAGCGTTGCCGTTCAGAATAACTATGGCTACACCTTC. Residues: CSVAVQNNYGYTF.

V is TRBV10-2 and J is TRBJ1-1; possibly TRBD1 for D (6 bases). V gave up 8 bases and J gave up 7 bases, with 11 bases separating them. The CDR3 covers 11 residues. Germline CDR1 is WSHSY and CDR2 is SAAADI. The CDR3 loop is CASYGQLEAFF. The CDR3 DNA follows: TGCGCCAGCTATGGACAGCTTGAAGCTTTCTTT.

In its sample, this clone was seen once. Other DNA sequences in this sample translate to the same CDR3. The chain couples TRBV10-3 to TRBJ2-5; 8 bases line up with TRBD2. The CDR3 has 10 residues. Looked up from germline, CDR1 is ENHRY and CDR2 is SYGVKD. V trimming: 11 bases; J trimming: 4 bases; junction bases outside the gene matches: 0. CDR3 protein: CAAGGETQYF. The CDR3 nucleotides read TGTGCCGCGGGGGGAGAGACCCAGTACTTC.

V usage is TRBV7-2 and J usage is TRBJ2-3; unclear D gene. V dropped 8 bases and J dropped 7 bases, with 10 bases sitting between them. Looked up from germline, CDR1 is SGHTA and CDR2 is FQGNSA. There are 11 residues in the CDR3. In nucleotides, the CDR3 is TGTGCCAGCGTCGGTTTATATACGCAGTATTTT. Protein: CASVGLYTQYF.

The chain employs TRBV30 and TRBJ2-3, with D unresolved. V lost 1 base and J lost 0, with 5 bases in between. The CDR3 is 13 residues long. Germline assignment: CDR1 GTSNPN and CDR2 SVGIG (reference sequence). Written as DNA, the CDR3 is TGTGCCTGGAGTGGTCCAAGCACAGATACGCAGTATTTT. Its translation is CAWSGPSTDTQYF.